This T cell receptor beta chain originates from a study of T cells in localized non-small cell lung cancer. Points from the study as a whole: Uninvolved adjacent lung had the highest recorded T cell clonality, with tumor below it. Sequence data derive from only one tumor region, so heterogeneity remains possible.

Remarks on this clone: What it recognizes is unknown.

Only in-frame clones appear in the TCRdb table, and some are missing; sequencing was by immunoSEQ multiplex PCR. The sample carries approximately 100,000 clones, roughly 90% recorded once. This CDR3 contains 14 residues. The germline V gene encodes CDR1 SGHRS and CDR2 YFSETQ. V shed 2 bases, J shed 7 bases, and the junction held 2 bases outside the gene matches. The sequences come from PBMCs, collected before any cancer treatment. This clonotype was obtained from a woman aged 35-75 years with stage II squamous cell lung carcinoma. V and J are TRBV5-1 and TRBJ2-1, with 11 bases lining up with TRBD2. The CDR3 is CASSLGTSGNEQFF. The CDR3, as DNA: TGCGCCAGCAGCTTAGGGACTAGCGGTAATGAGCAGTTCTTC.